This T cell receptor beta chain emerged from a study of blood T cell repertoires in COVID-19. How the authors handled the data: Amplification with reference gene primers provided the estimates of nucleated cell counts. The protocol was immunoSEQ multiplex PCR, while the TCRdb copy is restricted to in-frame clones and leaves out a portion. V and J calls and clone size come straight from that table; D and trimming were deduced from the DNA. This table has about 180,000 clones, 70% to 90% appearing once. This CDR3 has 17 amino acids. The germline CDR1 and CDR2 sequences are KGHSH and LQKENI. Trimming left V 4 bases short and J 3 bases short, with 21 bases between.

The chain recombines TRBV18 with TRBJ1-1; tentatively, D is TRBD1 (5 bases). The clonotype was recovered from a woman in her 30s with active or convalescent COVID-19. Sequenced: peripheral blood. The CDR3 DNA sequence: TGTGCCAGCTCACTACTGCCTCTTGGGGCCGCGGACACTGAAGCTTTCTTT. Amino acid sequence: CASSLLPLGAADTEAFF. Variable domain in full (rest from reference TRBV18 and TRBJ1-1): NAGVMQNPRHLVRRRGQEARLRCSPMKGHSHVYWYRQLPEEGLKFMVYLQKENIIDESGMPKERFSAEFPKEGPSILRIQQVVRGDSAAYFCASSLLPLGAADTEAFFGQGTRLTVV.